Shown below are 29 T cell receptor beta chains from a single sample sequenced in a study of cytomegalovirus exposure and HLA in healthy donors. The PCR contained 60 Vbeta and 13 Jbeta primers. Only in-frame clones appear in the TCRdb table, and some are missing; sequencing was by immunoSEQ multiplex PCR. The sample has roughly 130,000 clones; around 69% are singletons. The sequenced material came from PBMCs. Receptors were obtained from a woman aged 40 to 49 in good health and CMV-seropositive.

In its sample, this clone was seen once. This rearrangement joins TRBV7-3 to TRBJ2-1; D is unclear. Trimming removed 0 bases at V and 9 bases at J, with 9 bases between. This CDR3 spans 13 amino acids. Germline CDR1 reads SGHTA; CDR2 reads FQGTGA. CDR3 sequence: CASSLTPATEQFF. CDR3 bases: TGTGCCAGCAGCTTAACGCCAGCGACTGAGCAGTTCTTC.

The chain combines TRBV30 with TRBJ1-1; D is possibly TRBD1 (5 bases). CDR1 and CDR2 from the germline V gene are GTSNPN and SVGIG (reference sequence). The CDR3 has 14 amino acids. V dropped 4 bases and J dropped 0 bases, with 12 bases sitting between them. The CDR3 sequence is CAWISKTVNTEAFF. The CDR3 DNA follows: TGTGCCTGGATATCTAAGACAGTGAACACTGAAGCTTTCTTT.

The gene calls are TRBV19 and TRBJ1-1; possibly TRBD1 for D (6 bases). Between the trimmed V and J ends, which lost 3 bases and 7 bases, there was a span of 12 bases. Germline V gives CDR1 LNHDA, CDR2 SQIVND (reference sequence). This CDR3 contains 13 residues. This chain's CDR3 is CASSIMDRGEAFF. The CDR3 DNA sequence: TGTGCCAGTAGTATTATGGACAGAGGTGAAGCTTTCTTT.

The chain links TRBV10-2 to TRBJ2-3; 10 bases agree with TRBD2. Trimming cost V 3 bases and J 3 bases; bases outside gene matches: 6. Germline loops: CDR1 WSHSY, CDR2 SAAADI. The CDR3 is made up of 16 amino acids. CDR3 nucleotides: TGCGCCAGCAGTGAACCGGGACTAGCGTTAACAGATACGCAGTATTTT. Protein: CASSEPGLALTDTQYF.

CDR3 loop: CASSQVSVGSGLIGGQFF. CDR3 nucleotides: TGTGCCAGCAGCCAAGTATCCGTGGGTAGCGGGTTAATTGGGGGGCAGTTCTTC. The chain combines TRBV4-2 with TRBJ2-1, with 7 bases matching TRBD2. J was trimmed by 12 bases and V by 1 base; bases with no gene match: 21. Germline CDR1 is LGHNA and CDR2 is YNFKEQ. CDR3 length: 18 amino acids.

This clone appeared a few times. The rearrangement links TRBV19 to TRBJ2-4; perhaps TRBD2 as D (6 bases). Germline V gene data show CDR1 as LNHDA and CDR2 as SQIVND (reference sequence). This CDR3 contains 15 residues. V gave up 7 bases and J gave up 0 bases, with 13 bases separating them. CDR3 loop: CASMEGSLAKNIQYF. The CDR3 DNA sequence: TGTGCCAGTATGGAGGGGAGCCTAGCCAAAAACATTCAGTACTTC.

The chain recombines TRBV5-6 with TRBJ2-5; 8 nucleotides line up with TRBD2. The CDR3 sequence is 15 residues long. The ends lost 0 bases at V and 2 bases at J; junction bases unmatched: 3. CDR1 SGHDT and CDR2 YYEEEE come from the germline V gene. DNA of the CDR3: TGTGCCAGCAGCTTGGGAGCGGGGGTTCAAGAGACCCAGTACTTC. Residues: CASSLGAGVQETQYF. Combining the CDR3 with reference TRBV5-6 and TRBJ2-5 gives the whole variable domain DAGVTQSPTHLIKTRGQQVTLRCSPKSGHDTVSWYQQALGQGPQFIFQYYEEEERQRGNFPDRFSGHQFPNYSSELNVNALLLGDSALYLCASSLGAGVQETQYFGPGTRLLVL.

This chain connects TRBV19 to TRBJ1-5; TRBD1 agrees at 8 bases. The CDR3 has 14 residues. V trimming: 4 bases; J trimming: 7 bases; junction bases outside the gene matches: 6. From germline, CDR1 is LNHDA and CDR2 SQIVND (reference sequence). The CDR3 DNA sequence: TGTGCCAGTAGTAAGACAGGGGAGCGGCAGCCCCAGCATTTT. As protein: CASSKTGERQPQHF.

This clone occurred a few times. V gene TRBV5-1 combines with J gene TRBJ1-1; D uncertain. This CDR3 contains 15 residues. V lost 0 bases and J 3 bases, leaving 12 bases between the germline ends. The germline V gene encodes CDR1 SGHRS and CDR2 YFSETQ. CDR3 amino acids: CASSLGTLQDTEAFF. In nucleotides, the CDR3 is TGCGCCAGCAGCTTGGGCACCCTTCAGGACACTGAAGCTTTCTTT.

The chain carries TRBV5-6 and TRBJ1-2, with D possibly being TRBD1 (6 bases). CDR1 is SGHDT and CDR2 is YYEEEE in the germline V gene. The V gene lost 4 bases and the J gene lost 7 bases, with 23 bases spanning the gap. This CDR3 contains 16 residues. CDR3 coding DNA: TGTGCCAGCAGCCCAGGACAGACCCGGCGATCGCGTGGCTACACCTTC. Translating it yields CASSPGQTRRSRGYTF.

The chain carries TRBV10-1 and TRBJ2-3, with TRBD2 matching 12 bases. Germline loops: CDR1 WNHNN, CDR2 SYGVQD (reference sequence). Losses at the gene ends were 5 bases for V and 2 bases for J; bases not matched to a gene: 5. The CDR3 sequence is 16 residues long. CDR3 sequence: CASSSGTSGYTDTQYF. The CDR3 DNA is TGCGCCAGCAGTTCCGGGACTAGCGGGTACACAGATACGCAGTATTTT.

The rearrangement uses TRBV5-1 and TRBJ2-1; 15 bases fit TRBD2. Germline assignment: CDR1 SGHRS and CDR2 YFSETQ. This CDR3 is built from 15 residues. J gave up 10 bases and V 4 bases, and 6 bases lay outside the gene matches. Written as DNA, the CDR3 is TGCGCCAGCAGCAGGTGGACTAGCGGGAGGGGCGAGCAGTTCTTC. Its protein product is CASSRWTSGRGEQFF.

Points on this clone: Other DNA sequences in this sample translate to the same CDR3. V and J are TRBV30 and TRBJ2-7; TRBD2 agrees at 7 bases. The V and J ends lost 1 base and 3 bases, in that order; junction bases with no gene match: 0. Germline assignment: CDR1 GTSNPN and CDR2 SVGIG (reference sequence). CDR3 length: 12 amino acids. The CDR3 reads CAWSGGGYEQYF. The CDR3 DNA is TGTGCCTGGAGTGGCGGGGGCTACGAGCAGTACTTC.

The chain combines TRBV28 with TRBJ1-3; 9 nucleotides match TRBD1. Losses at the gene ends were 6 bases for V and 3 bases for J; bases not matched to a gene: 6. Germline V gene sequence: CDR1 MDHEN, CDR2 SYDVKM. This CDR3 is 15 amino acids long. DNA for the CDR3: TGTGCCAGCAGCACAGGGGGCGCGGGTGGAAACACCATATATTTT. Translated, it gives CASSTGGAGGNTIYF.

This clone has more than one count but fewer than ten. V usage is TRBV27 and J usage is TRBJ2-3, with D tentatively TRBD2 (7 bases). The CDR3 loop spans 16 amino acids. The V gene's germline CDR1 is MNHEY and CDR2 SMNVEV (reference sequence). Trimming left V 5 bases short and J 2 bases short, with 17 bases between. DNA for the CDR3: TGTGCCAGCAGTACACTGCCTGCGGGGGCCACAGATACGCAGTATTTT. This codes for CASSTLPAGATDTQYF.

In this sample, this clone turned up a few times. The chain carries TRBV5-1 and TRBJ1-5; perhaps TRBD1 as D (5 bases). The V end was cut by 1 base, the J end by 7 bases, with 6 bases between. The CDR3 spans 12 residues. Germline V gives CDR1 SGHRS, CDR2 YFSETQ. CDR3 bases: TGCGCCAGCAGCTTGTCAGGGCAGCCCCAGCATTTT. It encodes CASSLSGQPQHF.

J is TRBJ1-3 and V is TRBV7-9; 11 positions agree with TRBD1. Germline CDR1 is SEHNR and CDR2 is FQNEAQ (reference sequence). Trimming cost V 6 bases and J 8 bases; bases outside gene matches: 6. The CDR3 has 14 residues. CDR3 amino acids: CASSWTGGADTIYF. In DNA, the CDR3 is TGTGCCAGCAGTTGGACAGGGGGCGCGGACACCATATATTTT.

The CDR3 DNA is TGTGCCAGCAGCTTAGGGACAGGGTCCTACGAGCAGTACTTC. It is translated as CASSLGTGSYEQYF. This chain joins TRBV11-2 and TRBJ2-7; 8 bases align to TRBD1. V was clipped by 1 base and J by 1 base; unmatched bases: 0. Germline-derived CDR1 and CDR2 are SGHAT and FQNNGV. CDR3 length equals 14 residues.

In DNA form, the CDR3 reads TGTGCCAGCAGCTTACCTCAGGGGTACACTGAAGCTTTCTTT. This translates into CASSLPQGYTEAFF. This rearrangement joins TRBV7-2 to TRBJ1-1, with a weak D call TRBD1 (6 bases). Germline CDR1 reads SGHTA; CDR2 reads FQGNSA. Trimming removed 2 bases from V and 3 bases from J, with 10 bases in between. The CDR3 length is 14 residues.

The chain is built from TRBV5-5 and TRBJ1-1, with a possible D match to TRBD1 (5 bases). Trimming left V 4 bases short and J 0 bases short, with 13 bases between. Germline V gives CDR1 SGHKS, CDR2 YYEKEE (reference sequence). The CDR3 runs to 15 residues. As DNA, the CDR3 is TGTGCCAGCAGCGGGGGGGGAGCTGTGAACACTGAAGCTTTCTTT. It encodes CASSGGGAVNTEAFF.

The chain has TRBV6-4 and TRBJ2-1; 15 bases align to TRBD2. Germline lookup yields CDR1 MRHNA and CDR2 SNTAGT. The CDR3 is 16 residues long. The ends lost 1 base at V and 10 bases at J; junction bases unmatched: 5. Written as DNA, the CDR3 is TGTGCCAGCAGTGACTGGACTAGCGGGAGGGCCCGCGAGCAGTTCTTC. Its protein is CASSDWTSGRAREQFF.

This clone appeared a single time. This rearrangement joins TRBV20-1 to TRBJ2-7; a possible D gene is TRBD2 (5 bases). Trimming removed 7 bases at V and 3 bases at J, with 10 bases between. In germline, CDR1 is DFQATT, CDR2 SNEGSKA (reference sequence). This CDR3 region has 11 residues. CDR3 in amino acids: CSGEGNYEQYF. Here the CDR3 DNA reads TGCAGTGGAGAGGGAAACTACGAGCAGTACTTC.

The chain combines TRBV27 with TRBJ1-1, with 8 nucleotides matching TRBD1. The CDR3 sequence is 15 residues long. Germline CDR1 and CDR2: MNHEY and SMNVEV (reference sequence). With 1 base clipped from V and 0 bases from J, the junction kept 1 base outside the gene matches. CDR3 protein: CASSLLQGVNTEAFF. CDR3 nucleotides: TGTGCCAGCAGTTTATTACAGGGGGTGAACACTGAAGCTTTCTTT.

V is TRBV7-3 and J is TRBJ2-6; 7 bases match TRBD2. The germline V gene has CDR1 SGHTA and CDR2 FQGTGA. This CDR3 has 17 residues. The J segment lost 4 bases and the V segment lost 4 bases, leaving 10 bases of the junction unmatched. The chain's CDR3 is CASSSAGSTAGANVLTF. DNA of the CDR3: TGTGCCAGCAGCTCAGCGGGGTCTACGGCCGGGGCCAACGTCCTGACTTTC.

This clone was seen only a few times. The chain recombines TRBV5-1 with TRBJ2-7, with a weak D call TRBD1 (5 bases). This CDR3 is 15 amino acids long. CDR1 is SGHRS, CDR2 YFSETQ, per germline. V dropped 0 bases and J dropped 7 bases, with 17 bases sitting between them. As DNA, the CDR3 is TGCGCCAGCAGCTTGGCCCAGGGATCTCCCGGGGAGCAGTACTTC. It is translated as CASSLAQGSPGEQYF. Full variable domain (missing parts from reference TRBV5-1 and TRBJ2-7): KAGVTQTPRYLIKTRGQQVTLSCSPISGHRSVSWYQQTPGQGLQFLFEYFSETQRNKGNFPGRFSGRQFSNSRSEMNVSTLELGDSALYLCASSLAQGSPGEQYFGPGTRLTVT.

V and J are TRBV30 and TRBJ1-1, with unresolved D. The CDR3 totals 9 residues. Per the germline V gene, CDR1 is GTSNPN and CDR2 is SVGIG (reference sequence). Between the trimmed V and J ends, which lost 5 bases and 8 bases, there was a span of 6 bases. The DNA of the CDR3 is TGTGCCTGGTATCCGGAAGCTTTCTTT. The encoded protein is CAWYPEAFF.

The chain joins TRBV25-1 to TRBJ1-6, with D perhaps TRBD1 (6 bases). The CDR3 contains 14 residues. Germline loops: CDR1 MGHDK, CDR2 SYGVNS. V lost 7 bases to trimming and J lost 7 bases, with 14 bases between them. The CDR3 loop is CASNGAGENSPLHF. The CDR3 DNA reads as TGTGCCAGCAATGGGGCAGGGGAGAATTCACCCCTCCACTTT. Full variable domain (remainder filled in from reference TRBV25-1 and TRBJ1-6): EADIYQTPRYLVIGTGKKITLECSQTMGHDKMYWYQQDPGMELHLIHYSYGVNSTEKGDLSSESTVSRIRTEHFPLTLESARPSHTSQYLCASNGAGENSPLHFGNGTRLTVT.

A few counts support this clone. V usage is TRBV5-1 and J usage is TRBJ1-1, with 9 nucleotides matching TRBD1. V shed 0 bases and J 5 bases; nucleotides not matched to a gene: 2. The germline CDR1 and CDR2 sequences are SGHRS and YFSETQ. This CDR3 is built from 14 residues. The CDR3 region has the DNA TGCGCCAGCAGCTTGGACAGGGGGCGTACTGAAGCTTTCTTT. Its protein product is CASSLDRGRTEAFF.

The V gene is TRBV9, the J gene TRBJ1-4; a possible D gene is TRBD1 (6 bases). CDR1 SGDLS and CDR2 YYNGEE come from the germline V gene. The V end lost 4 bases, the J end lost 11 bases, and 18 bases lay between the germline ends. CDR3 length equals 14 residues. CDR3 nucleotides: TGTGCCAGCAGCCTTACAGGGAGTGGTGAGAAACTGTTTTTT. Its translation is CASSLTGSGEKLFF.